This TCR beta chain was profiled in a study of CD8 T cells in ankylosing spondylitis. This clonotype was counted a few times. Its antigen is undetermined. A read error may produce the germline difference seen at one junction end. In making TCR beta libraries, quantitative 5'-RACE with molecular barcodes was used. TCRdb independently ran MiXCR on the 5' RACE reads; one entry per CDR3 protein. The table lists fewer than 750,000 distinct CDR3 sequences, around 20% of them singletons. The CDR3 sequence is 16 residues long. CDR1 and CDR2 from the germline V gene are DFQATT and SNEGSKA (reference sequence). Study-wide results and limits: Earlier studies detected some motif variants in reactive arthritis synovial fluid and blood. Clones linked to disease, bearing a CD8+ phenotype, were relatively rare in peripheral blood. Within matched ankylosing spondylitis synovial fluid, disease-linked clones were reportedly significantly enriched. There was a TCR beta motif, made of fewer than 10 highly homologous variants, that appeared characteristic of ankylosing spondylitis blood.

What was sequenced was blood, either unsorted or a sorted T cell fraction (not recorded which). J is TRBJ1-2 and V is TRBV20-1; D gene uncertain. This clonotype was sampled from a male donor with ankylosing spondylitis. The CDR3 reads CSAREGTSQVPYAYTF. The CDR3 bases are TGCAGTGCTAGAGAGGGTACTTCCCAGGTTCCTTATGCCTACACCTTC.